Each of the 30 T cell receptor beta chains below was sequenced from the same sample in a study of blood T cell repertoires in COVID-19. Sequencing was performed with immunoSEQ multiplex PCR; in TCRdb, only in-frame clones are kept and a portion is missing. The sample yields about 230,000 clones, 65% to 85% seen once. The specimen was peripheral blood. Source of these receptors: a man older than 75 with acute or convalescent COVID-19.

V usage is TRBV15 and J usage is TRBJ2-1; D perhaps matches TRBD2 (6 bases). Germline V gene sequence: CDR1 LNHNV, CDR2 YYDKDF (reference sequence). The V and J ends lost 7 bases and 5 bases respectively, with 15 bases between them. CDR3 length equals 14 residues. The CDR3 sequence: CATKRGAINNEQFF. The DNA for the CDR3 is TGTGCCACCAAACGCGGGGCAATAAACAATGAGCAGTTCTTC.

This sequence joins TRBV10-2 and TRBJ2-5; 16 nucleotides line up with TRBD2. Trimming cost V 7 bases and J 4 bases; bases outside gene matches: 3. This CDR3 contains 15 residues. Germline V gene data show CDR1 as WSHSY and CDR2 as SAAADI. CDR3 loop: CASTGTSGGGETQYF. CDR3 DNA sequence: TGCGCCAGCACCGGGACTAGCGGGGGGGGAGAGACCCAGTACTTC.

V and J are TRBV5-5 and TRBJ2-7; tentatively, D is TRBD1 (5 bases). In germline, CDR1 is SGHKS, CDR2 YYEKEE (reference sequence). The CDR3 runs to 15 residues. Trimming took off 4 bases at V and 9 bases at J, with 23 bases between the two ends. CDR3 amino acids: CASSQDLQTGAGQYF. The CDR3 DNA sequence: TGTGCCAGCAGCCAGGATTTACAAACAGGAGCTGGGCAGTACTTC.

The chain links TRBV5-4 to TRBJ2-7, with 10 bases identical to TRBD2. Trimming removed 0 bases from V and 1 base from J; junction bases left unmatched: 7. CDR1 is SGHNT, CDR2 YYREEE, per germline (reference sequence). The CDR3 is 17 amino acids. As DNA, the CDR3 is TGTGCCAGCAGCTTGGGGGGGACTAGCGTCCTTTCCTACGAGCAGTACTTC. This translates into CASSLGGTSVLSYEQYF.

V is TRBV3-1 (or the pseudogene TRBV3-2) and J is TRBJ1-6; 8 bases are shared with TRBD1. This CDR3 is 15 amino acids long. The germline CDR1 and CDR2 sequences are LGHDT and YNNKEL (reference sequence). Germline trimming cut 5 bases from V and 11 bases from J; bases unmatched to any gene: 11. Here the CDR3 DNA reads TGTGCCAGCAGCGCCGGACAGGGCTGGGGAGCACCCCTCCACTTT. Encoded protein: CASSAGQGWGAPLHF.

The chain joins TRBV19 to TRBJ2-3; TRBD2 aligns across 11 bases. The CDR3 contains 17 residues. V lost 4 bases and J lost 2; bases outside the gene matches: 8. Germline V gene sequence: CDR1 LNHDA, CDR2 SQIVND (reference sequence). In nucleotides, the CDR3 is TGTGCCAGTAGTACCCGGGGGACTAGCGGCTACACAGATACGCAGTATTTT. Translation: CASSTRGTSGYTDTQYF.

This clone has a handful of counts. The chain is built from TRBV18 and TRBJ2-1, with TRBD2 matching over 11 bases. Germline V gene lookup returns CDR1 KGHSH and CDR2 LQKENI. V was clipped by 3 bases and J by 6 bases; unmatched bases: 10. This CDR3 region has 17 residues. The CDR3 nucleotides read TGTGCCAGCTCACCGCCCGCCGGACTAGCGGGTCCCAATGAGCAGTTCTTC. This codes for CASSPPAGLAGPNEQFF.

The chain links TRBV6-2 or TRBV6-3 to TRBJ2-6, with 11 bases aligning to TRBD2. J was trimmed by 0 bases and V by 6 bases; bases with no gene match: 7. Germline values: CDR1 MNHEY, CDR2 SVGEGT. The CDR3 spans 18 residues. CDR3 residues: CASSRTSGSSSGANVLTF. Here the CDR3 DNA reads TGTGCCAGCAGCCGGACTAGCGGGTCTTCCTCTGGGGCCAACGTCCTGACTTTC.

This sequence joins TRBV3-1 (or the pseudogene TRBV3-2) and TRBJ2-3; 10 bases map to TRBD2. CDR1 is LGHDT, CDR2 YNNKEL, per germline (reference sequence). This CDR3 has 15 amino acids. V lost 6 bases and J lost 7; bases outside the gene matches: 10. The CDR3 loop reads CASSLGLAIANTQYF. The CDR3 DNA sequence: TGTGCCAGCAGTCTGGGACTAGCGATTGCAAATACGCAGTATTTT.

V usage is TRBV28 and J usage is TRBJ2-5; 13 nucleotides line up with TRBD2. CDR1 is MDHEN, CDR2 SYDVKM, per germline. CDR3 size: 15 residues. Trimming removed 7 bases from V and 5 bases from J; junction bases left unmatched: 7. The DNA for the CDR3 is TGTGCCAGCACCCGACTAGCGGGAGGTGTGGAGACCCAGTACTTC. It encodes CASTRLAGGVETQYF. The whole variable domain, remainder taken from reference TRBV28 and TRBJ2-5, is DVKVTQSSRYLVKRTGEKVFLECVQDMDHENMFWYRQDPGLGLRLIYFSYDVKMKEKGDIPEGYSVSREKKERFSLILESASTNQTSMYLCASTRLAGGVETQYFGPGTRLLVL.

The rearrangement joins TRBV19 to TRBJ1-5; 7 bases agree with TRBD1. Germline CDR1 LNHDA, CDR2 SQIVND (reference sequence). This CDR3 spans 16 amino acids. The V gene end was trimmed by 6 bases and the J gene end by 3 bases; junction bases not matched to a gene: 11. The CDR3, as DNA: TGTGCCAGTAGCGCCCTGACAGGGTTGAACAATCAGCCCCAGCATTTT. Protein product: CASSALTGLNNQPQHF.

This clone was counted only a few times. The CDR3 sequence is CASSLEAGGANTGELFF. The CDR3 DNA reads as TGTGCCAGCAGCTTAGAAGCGGGAGGTGCGAACACCGGGGAGCTGTTTTTT. This chain uses TRBV7-8 with TRBJ2-2; 9 nucleotides line up with TRBD2. This CDR3 has 17 residues. From germline, CDR1 is SGHVS and CDR2 FQNEAQ. Trimming cost V 1 base and J 0 bases; bases outside gene matches: 3.

This clone appeared once. This rearrangement joins TRBV28 to TRBJ1-2; 7 bases are a match to TRBD1. The CDR3 consists of 14 residues. After removal of 3 bases from V and 1 base from J, the junction contained 2 bases not matched to a gene. From germline, CDR1 is MDHEN and CDR2 SYDVKM. The CDR3 reads CASSFGTVNYGYTF. CDR3 nucleotide sequence: TGTGCCAGCAGTTTCGGGACAGTTAACTATGGCTACACCTTC.

The chain links TRBV14 to TRBJ1-1, with 9 bases that match TRBD1. The CDR3 has 13 residues. Trimming removed 2 bases from V and 10 bases from J; junction bases left unmatched: 5. Germline V gives CDR1 SGHDN, CDR2 FVKESK. CDR3: CASSQLQGAGAFF. For the CDR3, the DNA is TGTGCCAGCAGCCAACTACAGGGGGCAGGAGCTTTCTTT.

The gene calls are TRBV7-2 and TRBJ2-5; no definite D call. Trimming took off 1 base at V and 2 bases at J, with 8 bases between the two ends. Germline V gene lookup returns CDR1 SGHTA and CDR2 FQGNSA. CDR3 length: 14 amino acids. CDR3 DNA: TGTGCCAGCAGCTTAGGTTGGCGGCAAGAGACCCAGTACTTC. It is translated as CASSLGWRQETQYF.

This clone was counted once. The V and J genes are TRBV5-1 and TRBJ2-5, with D uncertain. CDR1 is SGHRS and CDR2 is YFSETQ in the germline V gene. The V and J ends lost 6 bases and 1 base respectively, with 10 bases between them. CDR3 size: 13 residues. CDR3 sequence (DNA): TGCGCCAGCATGCGAGGCGGCCAAGAGACCCAGTACTTC. This sequence encodes CASMRGGQETQYF.

The V gene is TRBV28, the J gene TRBJ2-5, with TRBD1 identical over 9 bases. The CDR3 is made up of 14 amino acids. CDR1 is MDHEN and CDR2 is SYDVKM in the germline V gene. V gave up 7 bases and J gave up 5 bases; unmatched junction bases: 8. The CDR3: CASNIPGTGETQYF. The CDR3 nucleotides are TGTGCCAGCAATATCCCCGGGACAGGGGAGACCCAGTACTTC. Together with reference TRBV28 and TRBJ2-5, the CDR3 gives the full variable domain: DVKVTQSSRYLVKRTGEKVFLECVQDMDHENMFWYRQDPGLGLRLIYFSYDVKMKEKGDIPEGYSVSREKKERFSLILESASTNQTSMYLCASNIPGTGETQYFGPGTRLLVL.

The gene calls are TRBV7-2 and TRBJ2-7; a weak D match, TRBD1 (6 bases). This CDR3 spans 15 amino acids. The V gene lost 4 bases and the J gene lost 0 bases, with 13 bases spanning the gap. Germline loops: CDR1 SGHTA, CDR2 FQGNSA. CDR3 amino acids: CASSSWTASSYEQYF. CDR3 in DNA: TGTGCCAGCAGCTCCTGGACAGCGAGCTCCTACGAGCAGTACTTC. Using reference TRBV7-2 and TRBJ2-7 for the parts outside the CDR3, the full variable domain is GAGVSQSPSNKVTEKGKDVELRCDPISGHTALYWYRQSLGQGLEFLIYFQGNSAPDKSGLPSDRFSAERTGGSVSTLTIQRTQQEDSAVYLCASSSWTASSYEQYFGPGTRLTVT.

The chain is built from TRBV19 and TRBJ2-2, with TRBD1 matching over 7 bases. Per the germline V gene, CDR1 is LNHDA and CDR2 is SQIVND (reference sequence). Trimming removed 6 bases from V and 2 bases from J; junction bases left unmatched: 12. This CDR3 is built from 17 residues. The CDR3 loop reads CASRYRDRGKNTGELFF. The CDR3 coding sequence is TGTGCCAGTAGGTATCGGGACAGAGGCAAAAACACCGGGGAGCTGTTTTTT.

The gene calls are TRBV15 and TRBJ2-2; no clear D. V was clipped by 7 bases and J by 2 bases, with 5 bases between them. The CDR3 loop spans 12 amino acids. The V gene's germline CDR1 is LNHNV and CDR2 YYDKDF (reference sequence). The CDR3 nucleotides read TGTGCCACCAACTTAAACACCGGGGAGCTGTTTTTT. It codes for CATNLNTGELFF. The full variable domain, in which reference TRBV15 and TRBJ2-2 provide the parts outside the CDR3, is DAMVIQNPRYQVTQFGKPVTLSCSQTLNHNVMYWYQQKSSQAPKLLFHYYDKDFNNEADTPDNFQSRRPNTSFCFLDIRSPGLGDTAMYLCATNLNTGELFFGEGSRLTVL.

This clone was observed a handful of times. The chain joins TRBV7-9 to TRBJ1-2; D is possibly TRBD1 (6 bases). The CDR3 is 14 amino acids. The germline V gene has CDR1 SEHNR and CDR2 FQNEAQ (reference sequence). V lost 4 bases and J 4 bases, leaving 13 bases between the germline ends. The CDR3 loop is CASSSPWTAYGYTF. CDR3 sequence (DNA): TGTGCCAGCAGCTCGCCTTGGACAGCCTATGGCTACACCTTC.

The chain carries TRBV28 and TRBJ1-4, with a possible D match to TRBD1 (5 bases). Germline V lookup: CDR1 MDHEN, CDR2 SYDVKM. The V and J ends lost 5 bases and 3 bases respectively, with 13 bases between them. The CDR3 totals 15 residues. The CDR3 DNA is TGTGCCAGCAGTCCCCCAGGGTTCGCTAATGAAAAACTGTTTTTT. It translates to CASSPPGFANEKLFF.

The J gene is TRBJ2-4, the V gene TRBV2, with 7 bases lining up with TRBD2. The CDR3 is made up of 14 amino acids. Germline V lookup: CDR1 SNHLY, CDR2 FYNNEI. The junction had 8 bases not matched to a gene; V was cut back by 5 bases and J by 7 bases. In DNA, the CDR3 is TGTGCCAGCAGTACCTGGGGAGGGTTGAACATTCAGTACTTC. Its translation: CASSTWGGLNIQYF.

The V call is TRBV10-2, the J call TRBJ2-7, with 7 bases lining up with TRBD2. Trimming took 8 bases from V and 0 from J; bases not matched to a gene: 1. This CDR3 spans 12 amino acids. Germline V gene sequence: CDR1 WSHSY, CDR2 SAAADI. The DNA of the CDR3 is TGCGCCAGCGGGGGGGGCTCCTACGAGCAGTACTTC. Translation: CASGGGSYEQYF.

CDR3 nucleotide sequence: TGTGCCAGCAATGGAGGGGTCGGAGTCTTCACAGATACGCAGTATTTT. This translates into CASNGGVGVFTDTQYF. The rearrangement links TRBV2 to TRBJ2-3; D perhaps matches TRBD2 (6 bases). The V gene lost 7 bases and the J gene lost 2 bases, with 19 bases spanning the gap. This CDR3 contains 16 residues. Germline CDR1 SNHLY, CDR2 FYNNEI.

V usage is TRBV7-8 and J usage is TRBJ2-7; TRBD1 might be the D (6 bases). This CDR3 comprises 14 residues. V was shortened by 6 bases and J by 1 base, with 13 bases between the two germline ends. Germline V gives CDR1 SGHVS, CDR2 FQNEAQ. The CDR3 DNA sequence: TGTGCCAGCAGGTTGGACAGTGCTTCCTACGAGCAGTACTTC. It is translated as CASRLDSASYEQYF.

The chain combines TRBV5-6 with TRBJ1-6, with a weak D call TRBD1 (6 bases). Germline V gene data show CDR1 as SGHDT and CDR2 as YYEEEE. The CDR3 is made up of 14 amino acids. V lost 5 bases and J 10 bases, leaving 16 bases between the germline ends. The CDR3 sequence: CASSRGRGLSPLHF. The CDR3 coding sequence is TGTGCCAGCAGTCGTGGCAGGGGCCTCTCACCCCTCCACTTT.

The chain joins TRBV12-5 to TRBJ1-2; 7 bases align to TRBD1. This CDR3 comprises 14 residues. The V gene's germline CDR1 is LGHNT and CDR2 FRNRAP. V dropped 5 bases and J dropped 7; count of bases not matched to a gene: 10. This chain's CDR3 is CASGNTGEGGGYTF. CDR3 DNA sequence: TGTGCTAGTGGTAACACAGGGGAAGGAGGTGGCTACACCTTC. The full variable domain, rest sourced from reference TRBV12-5 and TRBJ1-2, is DARVTQTPRHKVTEMGQEVTMRCQPILGHNTVFWYRQTMMQGLELLAYFRNRAPLDDSGMPKDRFSAEMPDATLATLKIQPSEPRDSAVYFCASGNTGEGGGYTFGSGTRLTVV.

A note on this clone: Mismatch with germline at one junction end may stem from a read error. V usage is TRBV18 and J usage is TRBJ2-5; 9 bases align to TRBD2. The CDR3 is 15 amino acids. Germline V gene data show CDR1 as KGHSH and CDR2 as LQKENI. The CDR3 DNA follows: TGTGCCAGCTCTCCACTAGCGGGTAACCAAGAGACCCAGTACTTC. Residues: CASSPLAGNQETQYF. Filled out from reference TRBV18 and TRBJ2-5, the complete variable domain reads NAGVMQNPRHLVRRRGQEARLRCSPMKGHSHVYWYRQLPEEGLKFMVYLQKENIIDESGMPKERFSAEFPKEGPSILRIQQVVRGDSAAYFCASSPLAGNQETQYFGPGTRLLVL.

This clone was recorded once. The genes are TRBV2 and TRBJ2-5, with 11 bases identical to TRBD2. Germline CDR1 and CDR2: SNHLY and FYNNEI. The CDR3 runs to 18 residues. The trim removed 4 bases at V and 0 bases at J, leaving 10 bases unmatched. CDR3 sequence reads: CASSARVMGLADQETQYF. CDR3 nucleotide sequence: TGTGCCAGCAGTGCAAGGGTGATGGGACTAGCGGACCAAGAGACCCAGTACTTC. The whole variable domain, filled in from reference TRBV2 and TRBJ2-5, reads EPEVTQTPSHQVTQMGQEVILRCVPISNHLYFYWYRQILGQKVEFLVSFYNNEISEKSEIFDDQFSVERPDGSNFTLKIRSTKLEDSAMYFCASSARVMGLADQETQYFGPGTRLLVL.